This T cell receptor (beta chain) was sequenced during a study of blood T cell repertoires in COVID-19. As for the study in general: In each case, the material was cDNA or gDNA derived from T cells, B-cell-depleted T cells, or PBMCs.

CDR3 length: 13 residues. V was trimmed by 1 base and J by 4 bases, leaving 6 bases between them. CDR1 is SGHVS, CDR2 FNYEAQ, per germline. Original analysis: How many nucleated cells were present was estimated from reference gene primer amplification. Clones were read by immunoSEQ multiplex PCR, and TCRdb kept only the in-frame ones, dropping some. The V and J calls and clone size come from that table; D and trimming were worked out from the DNA. The table includes fewer than 75,000 clones, more than 75% detected once. Sample: peripheral blood. This receptor was identified in a woman aged 55 to 70 with acute or convalescent COVID-19. J is TRBJ2-3 and V is TRBV7-6; D is undetermined. CDR3 loop: CASSLDYSDTQYF. The CDR3 DNA reads as TGTGCCAGCAGCTTAGATTATTCAGATACGCAGTATTTT.